Listed here are 25 T cell receptor beta chains from one sample, sequenced in a study of T cell changes during pregnancy in multiple sclerosis. Assay: immunoSEQ multiplex PCR; the TCRdb copy retains only in-frame clones and omits some. The sample holds tens of thousands of clones, 70% to 90% seen once. Sequencing was performed on peripheral blood, taken in the first trimester of pregnancy. These receptors came from a female donor in good health, enrolled as a control in a pregnancy study.

This clone was seen just once. The chain couples TRBV7-2 to TRBJ2-7; 9 bases fit TRBD1. Germline CDR1 SGHTA, CDR2 FQGNSA. The CDR3 sequence is 14 residues long. Trimming took 5 bases from V and 6 from J; bases not matched to a gene: 8. CDR3 sequence reads: CASSAGQGIGEQYF. The CDR3 bases are TGTGCCAGCAGCGCAGGACAGGGGATTGGCGAGCAGTACTTC.

The rearrangement joins TRBV5-1 to TRBJ2-3; D perhaps matches TRBD2 (5 bases). The V end was cut by 4 bases, the J end by 1 base, with 13 bases between. The germline CDR1 and CDR2 sequences are SGHRS and YFSETQ. The CDR3 totals 15 residues. In DNA form, the CDR3 reads TGCGCCAGCAGCCCAGGCGGACTCCGCACAGATACGCAGTATTTT. Protein sequence: CASSPGGLRTDTQYF.

This chain links TRBV7-6 with TRBJ2-1, with a weak D call TRBD1 (6 bases). Germline CDR1 SGHVS, CDR2 FNYEAQ. The length of the CDR3 is 15 residues. V lost 4 bases and J lost 2, with 12 bases in between. CDR3 bases: TGTGCCAGCAGCTCTACAGGGAAAACCTACAATGAGCAGTTCTTC. Protein: CASSSTGKTYNEQFF.

The chain has TRBV11-2 and TRBJ1-2; D unclear. Trimming removed 5 bases from V and 6 bases from J, with 13 bases in between. The CDR3 is made up of 13 amino acids. CDR1 and CDR2 (germline): SGHAT, FQNNGV. The CDR3 nucleotides are TGTGCCAGCAGCCTCAGTGAAGGAGATGGCTACACCTTC. Protein product: CASSLSEGDGYTF.

This sequence joins TRBV15 and TRBJ1-1; D gene unclear. Germline V gene lookup returns CDR1 LNHNV and CDR2 YYDKDF (reference sequence). This CDR3 is 14 amino acids long. V gave up 3 bases and J gave up 3 bases, with 11 bases separating them. Here the CDR3 DNA reads TGTGCCACCAGCAGGACAACTTGGGACACTGAAGCTTTCTTT. It is translated as CATSRTTWDTEAFF.

CDR3 DNA sequence: TGTGCCAGCAGCTTAGGGGGCAGCGGGGAGCTGTTTTTT. Translated: CASSLGGSGELFF. V is TRBV11-3 and J is TRBJ2-2; D might be TRBD1 (5 bases). The V gene lost 1 base and the J gene lost 7 bases, with 7 bases spanning the gap. The CDR3 covers 13 residues. Germline CDR1 reads SGHNT; CDR2 reads YENEEA.

The chain uses TRBV6-4 and TRBJ1-2; the match to TRBD1 covers 8 bases. CDR3 length equals 14 residues. V dropped 5 bases and J dropped 4; count of bases not matched to a gene: 6. Germline V CDR1 and CDR2: MRHNA, SNTAGT. The DNA for the CDR3 is TGTGCCAGCAGTATGGACAGGGCGGGCTATGGCTACACCTTC. It encodes CASSMDRAGYGYTF.

The genes are TRBV11-2 and TRBJ2-3; 10 nucleotides align to TRBD2. V dropped 2 bases and J dropped 7; count of bases not matched to a gene: 9. The germline V gene encodes CDR1 SGHAT and CDR2 FQNNGV. This CDR3 spans 16 amino acids. CDR3 DNA: TGTGCCAGCAGCTTACAACCGCGGACTAGCGGACATACGCAGTATTTT. Translation: CASSLQPRTSGHTQYF. The whole variable domain, filled in from reference TRBV11-2 and TRBJ2-3, reads EAGVAQSPRYKIIEKRQSVAFWCNPISGHATLYWYQQILGQGPKLLIQFQNNGVVDDSQLPKDRFSAERLKGVDSTLKIQPAKLEDSAVYLCASSLQPRTSGHTQYFGPGTRLTVL.

This chain links TRBV5-6 with TRBJ1-1, with TRBD1 matching 7 bases. V dropped 6 bases and J dropped 5; count of bases not matched to a gene: 10. CDR3 length: 14 amino acids. Germline CDR1 is SGHDT and CDR2 is YYEEEE. The CDR3 sequence: CASNFRQGLTEAFF. The CDR3 DNA reads TGTGCCAGCAACTTCCGACAGGGTTTAACTGAAGCTTTCTTT.

J is TRBJ2-7 and V is TRBV5-1; 12 bases match TRBD2. The CDR3 consists of 14 residues. The V and J ends lost 3 bases and 6 bases, in that order; junction bases with no gene match: 4. CDR1 and CDR2 (germline): SGHRS, YFSETQ. In nucleotides, the CDR3 is TGCGCCAGCAGCTCTAGCGGGGGGGAGTCCGAGCAGTACTTC. This encodes CASSSSGGESEQYF.

This CDR3 reads CASRRGMDTQYF. CDR3 in DNA: TGTGCCAGTAGAAGGGGGATGGATACGCAGTATTTT. The chain has TRBV19 and TRBJ2-3; a possible D gene is TRBD1 (6 bases). V lost 6 bases and J lost 6, with 10 bases in between. Per the germline V gene, CDR1 is LNHDA and CDR2 is SQIVND (reference sequence). This CDR3 is built from 12 residues.

This clone occurred once. The gene calls are TRBV6-6 and TRBJ1-1; D uncertain. Germline V gives CDR1 MNHNY, CDR2 SVGAGI (reference sequence). The germline V and J ends were trimmed by 0 bases and 0 bases, with 11 bases remaining between them. The CDR3 loop spans 16 amino acids. The CDR3 spells CASSYSMTIMNTEAFF. The CDR3 DNA reads as TGTGCCAGCAGTTACTCCATGACAATCATGAACACTGAAGCTTTCTTT.

The chain is built from TRBV27 and TRBJ1-2; TRBD1 matches 9 bases. Germline assignment: CDR1 MNHEY and CDR2 SMNVEV (reference sequence). J gave up 4 bases and V 4 bases, and 10 bases lay outside the gene matches. The CDR3 contains 16 residues. CDR3 sequence: CASSSPSGTGLYGYTF. The DNA of the CDR3 is TGTGCCAGCAGTTCGCCCTCCGGGACAGGGCTCTATGGCTACACCTTC.

This clone has just a few counts. The chain joins TRBV5-4 to TRBJ1-1; 7 nucleotides line up with TRBD1. The CDR3 has 14 residues. V trimming: 3 bases; J trimming: 1 base; junction bases outside the gene matches: 3. Looked up from germline, CDR1 is SGHNT and CDR2 is YYREEE (reference sequence). The CDR3 nucleotides read TGTGCCAGCAGCTGGGGACAGTGGAACACTGAAGCTTTCTTT. It yields the protein CASSWGQWNTEAFF. The full variable domain, with the rest looked up from reference TRBV5-4 and TRBJ1-1, is ETGVTQSPTHLIKTRGQQVTLRCSSQSGHNTVSWYQQALGQGPQFIFQYYREEENGRGNFPPRFSGLQFPNYSSELNVNALELDDSALYLCASSWGQWNTEAFFGQGTRLTVV.

The chain links TRBV14 to TRBJ2-1; possible D gene TRBD1, 6 bases. V was cut by 4 bases and J by 10 bases, with 8 bases left in between. The CDR3 consists of 11 residues. Germline lookup yields CDR1 SGHDN and CDR2 FVKESK. The CDR3 DNA follows: TGTGCCAGCAGCCGGACAGCGGAGCAGTTCTTC. Amino acids: CASSRTAEQFF.

The rearrangement joins TRBV19 to TRBJ2-7, with TRBD1 matching over 8 bases. The CDR3 has 15 residues. Germline loops: CDR1 LNHDA, CDR2 SQIVND (reference sequence). V was pared by 8 bases and J by 1 base, with 10 bases of the junction left unmatched. CDR3 sequence: CASGGQGTVSYEQYF. The DNA for the CDR3 is TGTGCCAGTGGAGGACAGGGAACGGTTTCCTACGAGCAGTACTTC. The whole variable domain, remainder taken from reference TRBV19 and TRBJ2-7, is DGGITQSPKYLFRKEGQNVTLSCEQNLNHDAMYWYRQDPGQGLRLIYYSQIVNDFQKGDIAEGYSVSREKKESFPLTVTSAQKNPTAFYLCASGGQGTVSYEQYFGPGTRLTVT.

The chain recombines TRBV5-1 with TRBJ2-3, with 7 bases aligning to TRBD2. Looked up from germline, CDR1 is SGHRS and CDR2 is YFSETQ. After removal of 4 bases from V and 4 bases from J, the junction contained 3 bases not matched to a gene. The CDR3 totals 13 residues. CDR3 region: CASSKGLADTQYF. CDR3 DNA sequence: TGCGCCAGCAGCAAAGGACTAGCAGATACGCAGTATTTT.

The V call is TRBV21-1, the J call TRBJ1-3; the table's D gene call, TRBD1, was not cross checked with the DNA. TRBV21-1 is reported as a pseudogene. CDR3 length: 16 residues. The CDR3 loop is CASSKSLAASGNTIYF. The CDR3 DNA sequence: TGTGCCAGCAGCAAATCTTTGGCCGCCTCTGGAAACACCATATATTTT.

Turning to this clone: Germline is not matched at one junction end, which may reflect a read error. The chain couples TRBV6-1 to TRBJ1-6; D gene ambiguous. Looked up from germline, CDR1 is MNHNS and CDR2 is SASEGT. The CDR3 has 11 residues. This chain's CDR3 is CASSEPRDFNF. CDR3 bases: TGTGCCAGCAGTGAACCCCGGGATTTCAACTTT.

In its sample, this clone was seen once. V gene TRBV25-1 combines with J gene TRBJ1-5, with a possible D match to TRBD1 (6 bases). Trimming stripped 3 bases from V and 1 base from J, with 13 bases between. The length of the CDR3 is 16 residues. Per the germline V gene, CDR1 is MGHDK and CDR2 is SYGVNS. This chain's CDR3 is CASSDGAGASNQPQHF. The CDR3 coding sequence is TGTGCCAGCAGTGATGGGGCAGGGGCCAGCAATCAGCCCCAGCATTTT.

The V call is TRBV5-5, the J call TRBJ1-6; TRBD1 matches at 10 bases. V lost 4 bases and J lost 9; bases outside the gene matches: 7. Germline V gives CDR1 SGHKS, CDR2 YYEKEE (reference sequence). The CDR3 is made up of 15 amino acids. The CDR3 DNA follows: TGTGCCAGCAGCCGACCCCGGGACAGGGGTTCACCCCTCCACTTT. Its translation: CASSRPRDRGSPLHF.

This clone was counted a single time. V is TRBV21-1 and J is TRBJ2-1; TRBD2, as called in the table, went unchecked against the DNA. TRBV21-1 counts as a pseudogene. The CDR3 length is 15 residues. As DNA, the CDR3 is TGTGCCAGACTAGCGGAGCCTCCGTCCTACAATGAGCAGTTCTTC. Amino acids: CARLAEPPSYNEQFF.

The chain uses TRBV30 and TRBJ2-5; TRBD2 might be the D (6 bases). The CDR3 length is 12 residues. Germline V gene lookup returns CDR1 GTSNPN and CDR2 SVGIG (reference sequence). V lost 1 base to trimming and J lost 9 bases, with 12 bases between them. CDR3: CAWSEEGTAQYF. For the CDR3, the DNA is TGTGCCTGGAGTGAGGAGGGGACTGCCCAGTACTTC.

The gene calls are TRBV18 and TRBJ1-2, with 7 bases identical to TRBD1. V lost 5 bases and J lost 8; bases outside the gene matches: 5. Germline V lookup: CDR1 KGHSH, CDR2 LQKENI. The CDR3 runs to 12 residues. CDR3 region: CASSSGTVGYTF. Written as DNA, the CDR3 is TGTGCCAGCTCATCCGGGACAGTCGGCTACACCTTC.

This sequence joins TRBV6-5 and TRBJ2-1, with D maybe TRBD2 (6 bases). The CDR3 contains 16 residues. CDR1 is MNHEY, CDR2 SVGAGI, per germline. Trimming took 2 bases from V and 5 from J, leaving 16 bases between them. The CDR3 DNA follows: TGTGCCAGCAGTTACGTAGGCGGGACGGTCGACAATGAGCAGTTCTTC. As protein: CASSYVGGTVDNEQFF.